This T cell receptor beta chain was identified during a study of T cells and Merkel cell carcinoma outcomes. Findings and limits, study-wide: Repertoire plus T-cell density reportedly predicted Merkel cell carcinoma outcomes.

Produced via immunoSEQ multiplex PCR; TCRdb's table is partial and in-frame only. This table has more than 7,500 clones, less than 90% appearing once. This clone occurred once. What it binds is unknown. The sequenced material came from tumor tissue from Merkel cell carcinoma. The clonotype was recovered from a human donor with Merkel cell carcinoma.

CDR3 sequence reads: CASSLLRDKASEQYF. As DNA, the CDR3 is TGCGCCAGCAGCTTGTTGCGGGACAAGGCCTCCGAGCAGTACTTC. The chain recombines TRBV5-1 with TRBJ2-7; D may be TRBD1 or TRBD2 (6 bases each). V dropped 1 base and J dropped 6 bases, with 17 bases sitting between them. Germline CDR1 is SGHRS and CDR2 is YFSETQ. This CDR3 is built from 15 residues. Looking up the rest from reference TRBV5-1 and TRBJ2-7 gives the full variable domain: KAGVTQTPRYLIKTRGQQVTLSCSPISGHRSVSWYQQTPGQGLQFLFEYFSETQRNKGNFPGRFSGRQFSNSRSEMNVSTLELGDSALYLCASSLLRDKASEQYFGPGTRLTVT.